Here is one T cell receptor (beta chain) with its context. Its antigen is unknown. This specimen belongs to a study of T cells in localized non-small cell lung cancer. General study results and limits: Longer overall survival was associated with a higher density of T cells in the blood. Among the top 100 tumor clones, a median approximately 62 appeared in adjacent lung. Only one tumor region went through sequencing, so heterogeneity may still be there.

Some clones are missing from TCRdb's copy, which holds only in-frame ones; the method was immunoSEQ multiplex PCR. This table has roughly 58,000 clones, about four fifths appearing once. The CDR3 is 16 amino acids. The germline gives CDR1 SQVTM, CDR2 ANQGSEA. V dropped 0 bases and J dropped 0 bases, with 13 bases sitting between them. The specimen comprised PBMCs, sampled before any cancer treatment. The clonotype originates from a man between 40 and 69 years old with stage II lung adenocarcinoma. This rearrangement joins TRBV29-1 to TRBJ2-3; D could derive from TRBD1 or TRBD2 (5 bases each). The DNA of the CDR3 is TGCAGCGTTGAAGATCGAGGGGATACGAGCACAGATACGCAGTATTTT. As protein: CSVEDRGDTSTDTQYF.